Following are 27 T cell receptor beta chains from one sample sequenced in a study of shared clonotypes between healthy human individuals. Clones were read by immunoSEQ multiplex PCR, and TCRdb kept only the in-frame ones, dropping some. The sample carries a few hundred thousand clones, 60% to 70% recorded once. The sample was memory CD4+ T cells sorted from blood. Regarding subset: CD45RA-negative fraction. The receptors stem from a man aged 25-40 years in good health.

The V gene is TRBV6-1, the J gene TRBJ2-1; D is possibly TRBD1 or TRBD2 (5 bases each). V shed 11 bases and J shed 4 bases, with 15 bases lying between them. There are 13 residues in the CDR3. Germline V gives CDR1 MNHNS, CDR2 SASEGT. DNA of the CDR3: TGTGCCGGGGGATTGTTCGGGTACAATGAGCAGTTCTTC. This gives the protein CAGGLFGYNEQFF.

This clone was counted only a few times. The V gene is TRBV11-2, the J gene TRBJ2-7; a weak D match, TRBD1 (6 bases). Germline V gene sequence: CDR1 SGHAT, CDR2 FQNNGV. The CDR3 totals 16 residues. Trimming stripped 4 bases from V and 1 base from J, with 17 bases between. Written as DNA, the CDR3 is TGTGCCAGCAGCTCCTGGCCCAGGGGTCGATCCTACGAGCAGTACTTC. As protein: CASSSWPRGRSYEQYF.

The CDR3 loop is CASSDPENTGELFF. CDR3 sequence (DNA): TGTGCCAGCAGTGACCCAGAGAACACCGGGGAGCTGTTTTTT. This rearrangement joins TRBV25-1 to TRBJ2-2; D is unclear. The V gene's germline CDR1 is MGHDK and CDR2 SYGVNS. There are 14 residues in the CDR3. Trimming took 3 bases from V and 1 from J, leaving 6 bases between them.

The V gene is TRBV5-6, the J gene TRBJ2-1; 8 bases agree with TRBD1. With 6 bases clipped from V and 5 bases from J, the junction kept 4 bases outside the gene matches. CDR1 and CDR2 (germline): SGHDT, YYEEEE. There are 13 residues in the CDR3. The CDR3 reads CASTRGPNNEQFF. The CDR3 coding sequence is TGTGCCAGCACCAGGGGGCCCAACAATGAGCAGTTCTTC. The complete variable domain, with remaining parts taken from reference TRBV5-6 and TRBJ2-1, reads DAGVTQSPTHLIKTRGQQVTLRCSPKSGHDTVSWYQQALGQGPQFIFQYYEEEERQRGNFPDRFSGHQFPNYSSELNVNALLLGDSALYLCASTRGPNNEQFFGPGTRLTVL.

Ten or more counts support this clone. The chain combines TRBV29-1 with TRBJ2-2; possibly TRBD2 for D (5 bases). V gave up 3 bases and J gave up 5 bases, with 10 bases separating them. The CDR3 length is 13 residues. CDR1 is SQVTM, CDR2 ANQGSEA, per germline. The CDR3 DNA reads as TGCAGCGTTGATACGGGGAGAACCGGGGAGCTGTTTTTT. Protein product: CSVDTGRTGELFF.

This rearrangement joins TRBV5-1 to TRBJ2-2, with TRBD2 matching 12 bases. J gave up 1 base and V 4 bases, and 5 bases lay outside the gene matches. The CDR3 is 17 residues long. Per the germline V gene, CDR1 is SGHRS and CDR2 is YFSETQ. The CDR3 sequence is CASSVKLAGGNTGELFF. The CDR3 DNA follows: TGCGCCAGCAGCGTCAAACTAGCGGGAGGGAACACCGGGGAGCTGTTTTTT.

This clone was detected only a few times. The chain joins TRBV7-2 to TRBJ2-7, with 8 bases that match TRBD1. The CDR3 has 16 residues. Germline assignment: CDR1 SGHTA and CDR2 FQGNSA. V lost 5 bases, J lost 0 bases, and 9 bases stayed unmatched. The CDR3 bases are TGTGCCAGCAGCACCCCCCCCGGGACAGGCTCCTACGAGCAGTACTTC. Translating it yields CASSTPPGTGSYEQYF.

The chain is built from TRBV5-4 and TRBJ1-1; no firm D call. The V gene lost 0 bases and the J gene lost 3 bases, with 15 bases spanning the gap. The CDR3 runs 16 residues. CDR1 SGHNT and CDR2 YYREEE come from the germline V gene (reference sequence). CDR3 sequence reads: CASSLAIGGIYTEAFF. Written as DNA, the CDR3 is TGTGCCAGCAGCTTGGCCATAGGAGGAATTTACACTGAAGCTTTCTTT.

CDR3 DNA sequence: TGTGCCATCAGGCGGGACGGTGGGACCGGGGAGCTGTTTTTT. Protein: CAIRRDGGTGELFF. V and J are TRBV10-3 and TRBJ2-2, with D possibly being TRBD2 (6 bases). CDR3 length: 14 amino acids. Trimming removed 6 bases from V and 5 bases from J, with 13 bases in between. Germline lookup yields CDR1 ENHRY and CDR2 SYGVKD.

A few counts support this clone. The chain has TRBV28 and TRBJ1-3, with D unresolved. Germline CDR1 is MDHEN and CDR2 is SYDVKM. With 3 bases removed from V and 0 bases from J, the gap between germline ends came to 6 bases. The CDR3 covers 14 residues. The CDR3 region has the DNA TGTGCCAGCAGTTTCGGTCGCTCTGGAAACACCATATATTTT. This encodes CASSFGRSGNTIYF.

Details on this clone: One end of the junction does not line up with germline, which may come from a read error. The V call is TRBV28, the J call TRBJ1-3, with a tentative D call TRBD1 (5 bases). Per the germline V gene, CDR1 is MDHEN and CDR2 is SYDVKM. This CDR3 comprises 14 residues. DNA of the CDR3: TGTGCCAGCACCCCGGCAACAGGAGGCAACACCATATACTTT. Residues: CASTPATGGNTIYF.

The rearrangement links TRBV5-1 to TRBJ2-2; TRBD1 aligns across 7 bases. The trim removed 2 bases at V and 3 bases at J, leaving 4 bases unmatched. This CDR3 is 15 amino acids long. CDR1 and CDR2 from the germline V gene are SGHRS and YFSETQ. CDR3: CASSLGQADTGELFF. The CDR3 DNA reads as TGCGCCAGCAGCTTAGGACAGGCAGACACCGGGGAGCTGTTTTTT.

Concerning this clone itself: A much larger clone lies one base from this, so it may be a read error. This sample also contains other DNA sequences that code for the same CDR3. The rearrangement joins TRBV28 to TRBJ2-7; possibly TRBD1 or TRBD2 for D (5 bases each). The germline V gene has CDR1 MDHEN and CDR2 SYDVKM. The length of the CDR3 is 15 residues. The CDR3 loop is CASRTHRKGRHEQYF. The CDR3 nucleotides read TGTGCCAGCAGAACTCACCGGAAGGGACGCCACGAACAGTACTTC.

This clone was counted a few times. The DNA for the CDR3 is TGTGCCAGCAGCTTGCAGGCTACTAACTATGGCTACACCTTC. It specifies CASSLQATNYGYTF. This chain links TRBV5-4 with TRBJ1-2; D remains unclear. The germline gives CDR1 SGHNT, CDR2 YYREEE (reference sequence). Deletions cut 1 base from V and 0 bases from J, with 7 bases between. The CDR3 loop spans 14 amino acids.

This clone was seen a few times. The rearrangement joins TRBV11-2 to TRBJ2-7; D call uncertain. Trimming shortened V by 2 bases and J by 0 bases, and 17 bases separated the two germline ends. Germline-derived CDR1 and CDR2 are SGHAT and FQNNGV. The CDR3 consists of 17 residues. CDR3 sequence reads: CASSLWVTGPSSYEQYF. The DNA of the CDR3 is TGTGCCAGCAGCTTATGGGTTACTGGCCCGAGCTCCTACGAGCAGTACTTC.

Written as DNA, the CDR3 is TGTGCCAGCAGCTTAGGGACTTACGAGCAGTACTTC. Its protein product is CASSLGTYEQYF. The rearrangement uses TRBV7-2 and TRBJ2-7, with a weak D call TRBD2 (5 bases). V lost 1 base and J 4 bases, leaving 5 bases between the germline ends. Germline V gives CDR1 SGHTA, CDR2 FQGNSA. This CDR3 is built from 12 residues.

With respect to this clone: The germline gene is not matched at one end of the junction; a read error may be the cause. V and J are TRBV2 and TRBJ2-3; TRBD1 or TRBD2 may be the D gene (6 bases each). Germline CDR1 and CDR2: SNHLY and FYNNEI. The CDR3 consists of 15 residues. For the CDR3, the DNA is TGTGCCAGCAATGAAGGGGGACTGGGGACAGATACGCAGTATTTT. Translation: CASNEGGLGTDTQYF. The variable domain in full, completed from reference TRBV2 and TRBJ2-3, reads EPEVTQTPSHQVTQMGQEVILRCVPISNHLYFYWYRQILGQKVEFLVSFYNNEISEKSEIFDDQFSVERPDGSNFTLKIRSTKLEDSAMYFCASNEGGLGTDTQYFGPGTRLTVL.

For this clone: The sample holds other DNA sequences that translate to the same CDR3. The chain recombines TRBV27 with TRBJ2-7; D possibly uses TRBD1 or TRBD2 (5 bases each). The CDR3 covers 14 residues. Germline CDR1 and CDR2: MNHEY and SMNVEV (reference sequence). Trimming shortened V by 5 bases and J by 2 bases, and 13 bases separated the two germline ends. CDR3 in amino acids: CASSPSVGPYEQYF. CDR3 sequence (DNA): TGTGCCAGCAGTCCCTCCGTGGGACCCTACGAGCAGTACTTC.

The gene calls are TRBV6-6 and TRBJ2-7; 13 bases line up with TRBD2. V was pared by 5 bases and J by 5 bases, with 6 bases of the junction left unmatched. Germline lookup yields CDR1 MNHNY and CDR2 SVGAGI (reference sequence). The CDR3 runs 15 residues. Here the CDR3 DNA reads TGTGCCAGCAGTAAACTAGCGGGAGGGCGGGACGAGCAGTACTTC. Translating it yields CASSKLAGGRDEQYF.

The chain uses TRBV7-2 and TRBJ2-1; 13 bases are a match to TRBD2. Germline CDR1 is SGHTA and CDR2 is FQGNSA. This CDR3 is built from 15 residues. J was trimmed by 4 bases and V by 5 bases; bases with no gene match: 2. Here the CDR3 DNA reads TGTGCCAGCAGCCTGACTAGCGGGGGGTACAATGAGCAGTTCTTC. It specifies CASSLTSGGYNEQFF.

The rearrangement uses TRBV7-9 and TRBJ2-2; 11 nucleotides align to TRBD2. The germline gives CDR1 SEHNR, CDR2 FQNEAQ (reference sequence). The CDR3 is made up of 19 amino acids. The V gene end was trimmed by 1 base and the J gene end by 1 base; junction bases not matched to a gene: 8. The CDR3 bases are TGTGCCAGCAGCTTAGGTCCGGGACTAGCGGAACAGAACACCGGGGAGCTGTTTTTT. Translating gives CASSLGPGLAEQNTGELFF.

This clone was seen a single time. The chain joins TRBV10-3 to TRBJ1-1, with 7 nucleotides matching TRBD1. Per germline, CDR1 ENHRY and CDR2 SYGVKD. The CDR3 is 12 amino acids. The junction had 3 bases not matched to a gene; V was cut back by 8 bases and J by 3 bases. Here the CDR3 reads CAIQQGDTEAFF. The CDR3 coding sequence is TGTGCCATCCAGCAGGGGGACACTGAAGCTTTCTTT.

J is TRBJ1-2 and V is TRBV6-1; TRBD1 matches 8 bases. There are 12 residues in the CDR3. Germline V lookup: CDR1 MNHNS, CDR2 SASEGT. Losses at the gene ends were 10 bases for V and 2 bases for J; bases not matched to a gene: 3. The CDR3 DNA is TGTGCCATCTACAGGGGGAACTATGGCTACACCTTC. Encoded protein: CAIYRGNYGYTF.

This rearrangement joins TRBV27 to TRBJ1-5; D is ambiguous. Trimming took 3 bases from V and 4 from J, leaving 7 bases between them. CDR3 size: 13 residues. Germline CDR1 MNHEY, CDR2 SMNVEV (reference sequence). The CDR3: CASSFGVNQPQHF. The CDR3, as DNA: TGTGCCAGCAGTTTCGGGGTGAATCAGCCCCAGCATTTT.

This sequence joins TRBV7-2 and TRBJ2-5; D might be TRBD2 (6 bases). Germline loops: CDR1 SGHTA, CDR2 FQGNSA. V was trimmed by 1 base and J by 3 bases, leaving 12 bases between them. The CDR3 is 15 amino acids. CDR3 sequence: CASSLGGGHKETQYF. CDR3 DNA sequence: TGTGCCAGCAGCTTAGGGGGAGGTCACAAAGAGACCCAGTACTTC.

The V call is TRBV5-6, the J call TRBJ2-3, with 8 bases that match TRBD2. The length of the CDR3 is 17 residues. J lost 1 base, V lost 1 base, and 8 bases had no gene match. The germline gives CDR1 SGHDT, CDR2 YYEEEE. CDR3 DNA: TGTGCCAGCAGCTTGTCGGGAGGGCCCTCGGGCACAGATACGCAGTATTTT. Protein product: CASSLSGGPSGTDTQYF.

The chain couples TRBV9 to TRBJ1-3, with D possibly matching TRBD1 (6 bases). The CDR3 sequence is 15 residues long. V lost 4 bases, J lost 1 base, and 12 bases lay in between. CDR1 is SGDLS, CDR2 YYNGEE, per germline. Written as DNA, the CDR3 is TGTGCCAGCAGCTCTGGGACATTATCTGGAAACACCATATATTTT. It encodes CASSSGTLSGNTIYF.